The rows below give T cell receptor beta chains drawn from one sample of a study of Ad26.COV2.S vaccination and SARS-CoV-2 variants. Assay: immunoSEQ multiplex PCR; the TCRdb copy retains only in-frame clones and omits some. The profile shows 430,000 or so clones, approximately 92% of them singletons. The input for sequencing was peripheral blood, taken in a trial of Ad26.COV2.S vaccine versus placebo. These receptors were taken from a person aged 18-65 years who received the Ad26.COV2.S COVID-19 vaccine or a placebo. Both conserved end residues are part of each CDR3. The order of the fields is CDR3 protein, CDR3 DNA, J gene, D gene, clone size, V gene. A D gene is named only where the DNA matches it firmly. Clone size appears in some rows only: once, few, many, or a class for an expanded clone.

CDR3aa: CASSIPTENNEQFF
CDR3nt: TGTGCCAGCAGCATTCCGACCGAAAACAATGAGCAGTTCTTC
j_gene: TRBJ2-1
d_gene: -
abundance: once
v_gene: TRBV7-3

CDR3aa: CASSQDNLGTEAFF
CDR3nt: TGTGCCAGCAGCCAAGATAATTTGGGCACTGAAGCTTTCTTT
j_gene: TRBJ1-1
d_gene: -
abundance: once
v_gene: TRBV4-2

CDR3aa: CASSLGGYTF
CDR3nt: TGTGCCAGCAGTTTAGGTGGCTACACCTTC
j_gene: TRBJ1-2
d_gene: -
abundance: -
v_gene: TRBV12-3/TRBV12-4

CDR3aa: CASSPISLTGAGNTIYF
CDR3nt: TGTGCCAGCTCACCAATTAGTCTTACAGGGGCCGGAAACACCATATATTTT
j_gene: TRBJ1-3
d_gene: TRBD1
abundance: -
v_gene: TRBV18

CDR3aa: CASSLGPSYEQYF
CDR3nt: TGTGCCAGCAGCTTAGGTCCATCCTACGAGCAGTACTTC
j_gene: TRBJ2-7
d_gene: -
abundance: -
v_gene: TRBV7-2

CDR3aa: CASSFPGQGVAYEQYF
CDR3nt: TGTGCCAGCAGTTTCCCGGGACAGGGAGTCGCCTACGAGCAGTACTTC
j_gene: TRBJ2-7
d_gene: TRBD1
abundance: -
v_gene: TRBV6-2/TRBV6-3

CDR3aa: CASRDTGEGNQPQHF
CDR3nt: TGTGCCAGCAGAGATACAGGGGAAGGCAATCAGCCCCAGCATTTT
j_gene: TRBJ1-5
d_gene: TRBD1
abundance: -
v_gene: TRBV6-5

CDR3aa: CASSLGGVETQYF
CDR3nt: TGTGCCAGCAGCTTGGGAGGGGTGGAGACCCAGTACTTC
j_gene: TRBJ2-5
d_gene: -
abundance: -
v_gene: TRBV5-4

CDR3aa: CASSQTGGRGEQFF
CDR3nt: TGTGCCAGCAGCCAGACAGGGGGTAGGGGTGAGCAGTTCTTC
j_gene: TRBJ2-1
d_gene: TRBD1
abundance: -
v_gene: TRBV14

CDR3aa: CASSLGQSNEKLFF
CDR3nt: TGCGCCAGCAGCCTCGGACAGTCTAATGAAAAACTGTTTTTT
j_gene: TRBJ1-4
d_gene: -
abundance: -
v_gene: TRBV4-1

CDR3aa: CASSREGHEQFF
CDR3nt: TGTGCCAGCAGTAGGGAGGGTCATGAGCAGTTCTTC
j_gene: TRBJ2-1
d_gene: TRBD2
abundance: once
v_gene: TRBV6-2/TRBV6-3

CDR3aa: CASSQARTETQYF
CDR3nt: TGCGCCAGCAGCCAAGCTAGGACCGAGACCCAGTACTTC
j_gene: TRBJ2-5
d_gene: -
abundance: -
v_gene: TRBV4-1

CDR3aa: CASMAGWTTEETQYF
CDR3nt: TGTGCCAGCATGGCAGGGTGGACAACTGAAGAGACCCAGTACTTC
j_gene: TRBJ2-5
d_gene: -
abundance: few
v_gene: TRBV2

CDR3aa: CASSQDRVSAEAFF
CDR3nt: TGCGCCAGCAGCCAAGACAGGGTGAGCGCTGAAGCTTTCTTT
j_gene: TRBJ1-1
d_gene: -
abundance: -
v_gene: TRBV4-1

CDR3aa: CASSNPGLGYEQYF
CDR3nt: TGTGCCAGCAGTAACCCTGGACTAGGCTACGAGCAGTACTTC
j_gene: TRBJ2-7
d_gene: TRBD2
abundance: -
v_gene: TRBV6-5

CDR3aa: CASSHTGAEAFF
CDR3nt: TGTGCCAGCAGCCATACAGGGGCTGAAGCTTTCTTT
j_gene: TRBJ1-1
d_gene: TRBD1
abundance: -
v_gene: TRBV7-2

CDR3aa: CASSFLGTGGDGANYGYTF
CDR3nt: TGTGCCAGCAGTTTCCTTGGGACAGGGGGCGACGGAGCTAACTATGGCTACACCTTC
j_gene: TRBJ1-2
d_gene: TRBD1
abundance: -
v_gene: TRBV27

CDR3aa: CSAVSEQLDRERYEQYF
CDR3nt: TGCAGCGCCGTTTCCGAACAACTGGACAGGGAAAGGTACGAGCAGTACTTC
j_gene: TRBJ2-7
d_gene: TRBD1
abundance: -
v_gene: TRBV29-1